The clone carrying this T cell receptor beta chain appeared once. The antigen remains unidentified. Germline V gene data show CDR1 as MDHEN and CDR2 as SYDVKM. This CDR3 is built from 17 residues. These data are taken from a study of OX40 agonist ivuxolimab in advanced cancers. Broader study findings: The expanded peripheral T cells' antigen specificity was not determined.

Profiling relied on immunoSEQ multiplex PCR, and the TCRdb table lists in-frame clones only, not all of them. The sample holds around 20,000 clones; 80% to 85% are singletons and the top ten take 35% to 50%. The source of this sequence is an adult with an advanced solid tumor such as melanoma, head and neck, liver or kidney cancer. The V call is TRBV28, the J call TRBJ2-5; a possible D gene is TRBD1 (6 bases). Gene TRBJ2-7 matches the end of the DNA better, so the J call may be wrong. Sequencing used CD4+ or CD8+ T cells sorted from blood, obtained in a trial of the OX40 agonist ivuxolimab. In DNA form, the CDR3 reads TGTGCCAGTGGGACCCCTGGGGCCGGGACACCATCGTACGAGCAGTACTTC. Translated: CASGTPGAGTPSYEQYF.